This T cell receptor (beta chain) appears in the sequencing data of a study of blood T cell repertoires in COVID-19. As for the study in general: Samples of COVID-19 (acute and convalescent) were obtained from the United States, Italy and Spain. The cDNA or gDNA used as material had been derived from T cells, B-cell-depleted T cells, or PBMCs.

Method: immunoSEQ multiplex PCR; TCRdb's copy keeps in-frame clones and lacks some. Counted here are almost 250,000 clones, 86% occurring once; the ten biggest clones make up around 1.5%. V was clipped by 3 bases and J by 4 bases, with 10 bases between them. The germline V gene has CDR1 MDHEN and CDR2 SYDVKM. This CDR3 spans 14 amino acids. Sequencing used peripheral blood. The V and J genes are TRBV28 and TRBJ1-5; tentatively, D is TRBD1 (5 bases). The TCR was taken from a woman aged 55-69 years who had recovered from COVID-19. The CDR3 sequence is CASSLRQLNQPQHF. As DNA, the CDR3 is TGTGCCAGCAGTTTGAGACAGCTAAATCAGCCCCAGCATTTT.